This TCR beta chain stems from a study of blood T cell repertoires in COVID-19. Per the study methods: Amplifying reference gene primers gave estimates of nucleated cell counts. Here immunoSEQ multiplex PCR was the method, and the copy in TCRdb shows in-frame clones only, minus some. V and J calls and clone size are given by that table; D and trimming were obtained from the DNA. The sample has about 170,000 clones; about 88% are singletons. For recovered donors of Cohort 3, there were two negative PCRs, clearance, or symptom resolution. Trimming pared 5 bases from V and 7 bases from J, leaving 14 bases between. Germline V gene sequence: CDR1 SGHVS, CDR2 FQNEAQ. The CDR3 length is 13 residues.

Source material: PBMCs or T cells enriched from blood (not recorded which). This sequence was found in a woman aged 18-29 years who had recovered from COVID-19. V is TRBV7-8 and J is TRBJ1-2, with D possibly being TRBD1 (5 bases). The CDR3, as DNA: TGTGCCAGCAGCCCCCGCAGGGATAGTGGCTACACCTTC. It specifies CASSPRRDSGYTF.